The 8 T cell receptor beta chains below were found in one sample sequenced in a study of Ad26.COV2.S vaccination and SARS-CoV-2 variants. Treatment: some 20 received Ad26.COV2.S at low or high dose, single or two shots; 5 received placebo; per-sample allocation not given. Sampling was performed 63 days after the first vaccine or placebo injection. TCRdb's table, derived via immunoSEQ multiplex PCR, lists solely in-frame clones and lacks some. The top ten hold 2.9% of the sample, which has about 250,000 clones, approximately 88% seen once. This specimen was peripheral blood, taken in a trial of Ad26.COV2.S vaccine versus placebo. The receptors originated from a person aged 18-65 years who received the Ad26.COV2.S COVID-19 vaccine or a placebo.

The chain links TRBV18 to TRBJ2-2, with 14 bases fitting TRBD2. The CDR3 has 18 amino acids. Germline-derived CDR1 and CDR2 are KGHSH and LQKENI. Trimming cost V 4 bases and J 3 bases; bases outside gene matches: 7. Here the CDR3 DNA reads TGTGCCAGCTCACTGCAAGGACTAGCGGGAGGTGACACCGGGGAGCTGTTTTTT. Amino acid sequence: CASSLQGLAGGDTGELFF.

The chain combines TRBV5-1 with TRBJ1-1, with D possibly matching TRBD1 (6 bases). V lost 0 bases and J lost 5, with 14 bases in between. The CDR3 has 15 amino acids. Per the germline V gene, CDR1 is SGHRS and CDR2 is YFSETQ. CDR3 in amino acids: CASSLEAGVGTEAFF. As DNA, the CDR3 is TGCGCCAGCAGCTTGGAAGCAGGGGTTGGTACTGAAGCTTTCTTT.

The J gene is TRBJ1-1, the V gene TRBV5-1; the D gene is possibly TRBD1 (5 bases). The V gene's germline CDR1 is SGHRS and CDR2 YFSETQ. V shed 0 bases and J shed 4 bases, with 7 bases lying between them. The CDR3 consists of 13 residues. CDR3 sequence (DNA): TGCGCCAGCAGCTTGGAGGGACCCACTGAAGCTTTCTTT. As protein: CASSLEGPTEAFF.

The gene calls are TRBV19 and TRBJ1-5; D gene unclear. Deletions cut 5 bases from V and 0 bases from J, with 11 bases between. Germline CDR1 is LNHDA and CDR2 is SQIVND (reference sequence). The CDR3 loop spans 15 amino acids. The CDR3 DNA reads as TGTGCCAGTAGTTCCAGCTCTTATAGCAATCAGCCCCAGCATTTT. As protein: CASSSSSYSNQPQHF.

The chain has TRBV7-9 and TRBJ1-3, with TRBD1 as a possible D gene (6 bases). CDR1 and CDR2 (germline): SEHNR, FQNEAQ (reference sequence). The CDR3 sequence is 13 residues long. The V end was cut by 5 bases, the J end by 4 bases, with 9 bases between. Here the CDR3 reads CASSRTAGNTIYF. The CDR3 nucleotides are TGTGCCAGCAGCAGGACAGCCGGAAACACCATATATTTT.

The chain uses TRBV25-1 and TRBJ2-7, with D tentatively TRBD1 (8 bases). Germline-derived CDR1 and CDR2 are MGHDK and SYGVNS. CDR3 length equals 13 residues. Trimming left V 6 bases short and J 1 base short, with 10 bases between. CDR3 nucleotides: TGTGCCAGCAGACAGGGGGGGTCCTACGAGCAGTACTTC. Amino acids: CASRQGGSYEQYF.

The chain employs TRBV3-1 (or the pseudogene TRBV3-2) and TRBJ2-3; tentatively, D is TRBD1 (5 bases). CDR3 length: 16 residues. Trimming cost V 2 bases and J 3 bases, with 15 bases left between them. From germline, CDR1 is LGHDT and CDR2 YNNKEL (reference sequence). This chain's CDR3 is CASSQMGRARTDTQYF. As DNA, the CDR3 is TGTGCCAGCAGCCAAATGGGCAGGGCGCGGACAGATACGCAGTATTTT.

The rearrangement uses TRBV7-8 and TRBJ2-5; D is unresolved. Germline loops: CDR1 SGHVS, CDR2 FQNEAQ. The CDR3 spans 17 residues. Trimming shortened V by 1 base and J by 2 bases, and 17 bases separated the two germline ends. CDR3: CASSLDHQHQTQETQYF. CDR3 in DNA: TGTGCCAGCAGCTTAGATCATCAGCACCAAACGCAAGAGACCCAGTACTTC. The whole variable domain, remainder taken from reference TRBV7-8 and TRBJ2-5, is GAGVSQSPRYKVAKRGQDVALRCDPISGHVSLFWYQQALGQGPEFLTYFQNEAQLDKSGLPSDRFFAERPEGSVSTLKIQRTQQEDSAVYLCASSLDHQHQTQETQYFGPGTRLLVL.